The next 4 T cell receptor beta chains were all read from a single sample in a study of cytomegalovirus exposure and HLA in healthy donors. Assay used: immunoSEQ multiplex PCR; TCRdb lists only in-frame clones, some missing. The table lists about 130,000 clones, 70% to 85% of them singletons. Material: PBMCs. The receptors originated from a man aged 30-40 years in good health and CMV-seropositive.

The V gene is TRBV6-6, the J gene TRBJ2-1, with 8 bases fitting TRBD2. Looked up from germline, CDR1 is MNHNY and CDR2 is SVGAGI (reference sequence). The CDR3 extends over 16 amino acids. The V and J ends lost 6 bases and 5 bases, in that order; junction bases with no gene match: 12. CDR3 residues: CASSVFIGGADNEQFF. In DNA, the CDR3 is TGTGCCAGCAGCGTCTTTATCGGGGGGGCCGACAATGAGCAGTTCTTC.

This chain links TRBV20-1 with TRBJ2-1; 8 nucleotides line up with TRBD1. This CDR3 is built from 11 residues. Unmatched junction bases numbered 1, after V lost 7 bases and J lost 5 bases. The germline CDR1 and CDR2 sequences are DFQATT and SNEGSKA (reference sequence). In nucleotides, the CDR3 is TGCAGTGTACAGGGGGACAATGAGCAGTTCTTC. Encoded protein: CSVQGDNEQFF.

The chain uses TRBV2 and TRBJ2-5; 10 bases map to TRBD2. This CDR3 has 16 amino acids. Germline V gene data show CDR1 as SNHLY and CDR2 as FYNNEI. V was clipped by 11 bases and J by 3 bases; unmatched bases: 15. The chain's CDR3 is CASTGASGSSEETQYF. The CDR3 nucleotides read TGTGCCTCTACTGGGGCTAGCGGGAGTAGCGAAGAGACCCAGTACTTC. Supplemented by reference TRBV2 and TRBJ2-5, the full variable domain reads EPEVTQTPSHQVTQMGQEVILRCVPISNHLYFYWYRQILGQKVEFLVSFYNNEISEKSEIFDDQFSVERPDGSNFTLKIRSTKLEDSAMYFCASTGASGSSEETQYFGPGTRLLVL.

J is TRBJ2-1 and V is TRBV5-1; D might be TRBD1 (5 bases). V lost 0 bases and J lost 0, with 10 bases in between. Germline CDR1 and CDR2: SGHRS and YFSETQ. This CDR3 is built from 16 residues. This CDR3 reads CASSLDRTSSYNEQFF. CDR3 DNA sequence: TGCGCCAGCAGCTTGGACAGGACAAGCTCCTACAATGAGCAGTTCTTC.